This T cell receptor beta chain was sequenced in a study of blood T cells in healthy people across ages. The individuals who served as donors were healthy Caucasians living in Russia, aged roughly 6 to 100. A second PCR, run for 7 to 11 cycles, used a sample-barcoded 5' primer plus a J-beta primer mix. TCRdb re-derived calls from the 5' RACE reads in MiXCR, one entry per CDR3 protein. The table lists 650,000 or so distinct CDR3 sequences, 52% of them singletons. Ten or more counts support this clonotype. The CDR3 extends over 15 amino acids. V dropped 1 base and J dropped 7 bases, with 14 bases sitting between them. CDR1 and CDR2 (germline): MDHEN, SYDVKM.

The receptor was derived from a woman of 80 years or more in good health. Input material: blood. The gene calls are TRBV28 and TRBJ2-1, with no clear D. CDR3 amino acids: CASSLLISVRNEQFF. CDR3 in DNA: TGTGCCAGCAGTTTATTGATCAGCGTTAGGAATGAGCAGTTCTTC.